This TCR beta chain originates from a study of tissue T cells after allogeneic stem cell transplantation. Study overall: Graft-versus-host disease patients received grafts, several unmodified and three CD34-selected to deplete T cells.

General study points: Which tissue TCRs were alloreactive or antigen-specific was not determined. Some clones might be persisting host cells. Anatomically similar tissues had similar TCR repertoires within each patient.

About this clone: Its cognate antigen is unknown.

Sequencing of TCRbeta CDR3 at survey depth gave sequences and template counts. Generated by immunoSEQ multiplex PCR, the TCRdb table keeps only in-frame clones and is missing some. The sample comprises 25,000 to 30,000 clones, approximately 83% of which are singletons, and less than 4.5% rests with the top ten. After removal of 5 bases from V and 0 bases from J, the junction contained 11 bases not matched to a gene. Germline CDR1 SQVTM, CDR2 ANQGSEA. The CDR3 covers 16 residues. The receptor's source is a woman between 18 and 50 years old who later had graft-versus-host disease after an allogeneic stem cell transplant. Sequencing was performed on blood, taken before transplantation. The V gene is TRBV29-1, the J gene TRBJ2-3, with 7 positions matching TRBD1. CDR3 loop: CSVQGRQGSSTDTQYF. In DNA form, the CDR3 reads TGCAGCGTTCAAGGAAGACAGGGTTCAAGCACAGATACGCAGTATTTT.